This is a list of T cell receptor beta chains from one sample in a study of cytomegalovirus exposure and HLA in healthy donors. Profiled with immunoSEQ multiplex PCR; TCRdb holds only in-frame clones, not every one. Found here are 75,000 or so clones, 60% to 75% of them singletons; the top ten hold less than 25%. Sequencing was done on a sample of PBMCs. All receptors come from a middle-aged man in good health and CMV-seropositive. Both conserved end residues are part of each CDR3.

CASSPGTGIEKLFF,TRBV27,TRBJ1-4
CASSQTSGGADTQYF,TRBV6-4,TRBJ2-3
CASSRLAGGADTQYF,TRBV6-5,TRBJ2-3
CAISESMQGSPLHF,TRBV10-3,TRBJ1-6
CASSLQGSTDTQYF,TRBV7-9,TRBJ2-3
CAISYSGASNQPQHF,TRBV10-3,TRBJ1-5
CASSPGTSGGVVLNEQFF,TRBV5-1,TRBJ2-1
CASSLTGLAGPQETQYF,TRBV7-2,TRBJ2-5
CAWSVEGDGTDTQYF,TRBV30,TRBJ2-3
CAISEGTVNEQFF,TRBV10-3,TRBJ2-1
CASRQGGDRPHRNQPQHF,TRBV12-2,TRBJ1-5
CASTGTGGQTQYF,TRBV5-1,TRBJ2-5
CSALQGSGGFEQFF,TRBV29-1,TRBJ2-1
CASSPGTGAGDYNSPLHF,TRBV5-1,TRBJ1-6
CASSLPGRGRSVYNSPLHF,TRBV28,TRBJ1-6
CASSLGAGAYIQYF,TRBV7-6,TRBJ2-4
CASSEGGTRTDTQYF,TRBV6-1,TRBJ2-3
CASSLGVEGVNSPLHF,TRBV5-1,TRBJ1-6
CASSGRTSGGSSGELFF,TRBV11-2,TRBJ2-2
CASSIQGNSNQPQHF,TRBV5-1,TRBJ1-5
CASTWPGASTDTQYF,TRBV5-6,TRBJ2-3
CASSYVVGQTYEQYF,TRBV6-5,TRBJ2-7
CASRTGGGPPFF,TRBV6-4,TRBJ1-1
CASSDMEGETQYF,TRBV19,TRBJ2-5
CASSAGLALAGELFF,TRBV9,TRBJ2-2
CASSLSGWGRGDEKLFF,TRBV7-9,TRBJ1-4
CASSEWRNQPQHF,TRBV6-1,TRBJ1-5
CASSPRAKEGGAYVYTF,TRBV9,TRBJ1-2
CASVLEAGRSEQYF,TRBV5-5,-
CASSFPGQGYEQYF,TRBV5-4,TRBJ2-7
CASSLQVTGSEQYF,TRBV7-6,TRBJ2-7
CASSDWAGGDEKLFF,TRBV2,TRBJ1-4
CASSQPQGGTGTREQYF,TRBV4-1,TRBJ2-5
CASSDSGGGAGELFF,TRBV2,TRBJ2-2
CASSYSSGGEYEQYF,TRBV6-6,TRBJ2-7
CASSFPNSGELFF,TRBV7-2,TRBJ2-2
CASSGQGGEKLFF,TRBV2,TRBJ1-4
CASSSAGGPGETQYF,TRBV13,TRBJ2-5
CSVEVVGGGYEQYF,TRBV29-1,TRBJ2-7
CASSLEGAFNDGYTF,TRBV5-4,TRBJ1-2
CASSSSTGGHGYTF,TRBV7-2,TRBJ1-2
CASSLDRGSSSYNSPLHF,TRBV7-2,TRBJ1-6